This section outlines one T cell receptor (beta chain) sequence together with its context. No antigen is known for it. This record belongs to a study of OX40 agonist ivuxolimab in advanced cancers. Whole-study context: Averaging about 60 years in age, with a range of roughly 23 to 85, the cohort was 80% to 90% male. Findings and caveats of the study: The study found among the lowest clonal expansion in partial responders at 0.1-3.0 mg/kg.

Germline V CDR1 and CDR2: SGHAT, FQNNGV. The J segment lost 6 bases and the V segment lost 5 bases, leaving 9 bases of the junction unmatched. This CDR3 spans 14 amino acids. Using immunoSEQ multiplex PCR, the repertoire was profiled, and TCRdb retains in-frame clones only, with some absent. This table has 11,000 to 15,000 clones, about 87% appearing once. This chain links TRBV11-2 with TRBJ1-1; 7 nucleotides line up with TRBD1. This sequence originates from an adult with an advanced solid tumor such as melanoma, head and neck, liver or kidney cancer. The source material was CD4+ or CD8+ T cells sorted from blood, sampled in a trial of the OX40 agonist ivuxolimab. This CDR3 reads CASSPNTGVAEAFF. The CDR3 nucleotides read TGTGCCAGCAGCCCGAATACAGGGGTCGCTGAAGCTTTCTTT.